The entry below describes one T cell receptor beta chain. The antigen is undetermined. ViraFEST used viral peptide pools to expand antigen-specific CD4+ T cells before sequencing. At the end of around eleven days of culture, CD4+ T cells were isolated. None of these healthy vaccinees had been infected with SARS-CoV-2 before vaccination. Fresh IL-2-containing medium replaced half the medium on days 3 and 7. These data come from a study of vaccination effects on CD4 cells after COVID-19. Only in-frame clones appear in the TCRdb table, and some are missing; sequencing was by immunoSEQ multiplex PCR. The data show some 11,000 clones, about two thirds seen once. This CDR3 has 12 amino acids. The germline V gene encodes CDR1 SGDLS and CDR2 YYNGEE. The V gene lost 4 bases and the J gene lost 6 bases, with 8 bases spanning the gap. Notes on the study in general: Common cold coronavirus cross-reactivity was shown by only 1 of 255 vaccine-induced clones in healthy vaccinees. Marked clonal contraction of both clone types appeared late after vaccination.

The sequence derives from a human donor who received a COVID-19 vaccine. The chain combines TRBV9 with TRBJ2-1; the D is unclear. The sequencing here drew on CD4+ T cells from PBMCs cultured with HCoV-229E spike peptides, taken before COVID-19 vaccination. Here the CDR3 reads CASSPALNEQFF. Here the CDR3 DNA reads TGTGCCAGCAGCCCGGCTCTCAATGAGCAGTTCTTC. Combining the CDR3 with reference TRBV9 and TRBJ2-1 gives the whole variable domain DSGVTQTPKHLITATGQRVTLRCSPRSGDLSVYWYQQSLDQGLQFLIQYYNGEERAKGNILERFSAQQFPDLHSELNLSSLELGDSALYFCASSPALNEQFFGPGTRLTVL.